This T cell receptor (beta chain) was profiled in a study of blood T cell repertoires in COVID-19 (dated by TCRdb to 2020 to 2021). Notes on the research overall: The collaborator samples originated in the United States, Italy and Spain and spanned the acute and convalescent phases of COVID-19. The prospective study material was composed of cDNA or gDNA derived from T cells, B-cell-depleted T cells, or PBMCs. Deeply sampled blood TCRbeta repertoires from subjects exposed to, actively infected with, or recovered from COVID-19 were included in the dataset. The repertoires were made available in a free public database intended to serve as a resource for research on the immune response to SARS-CoV-2. Samples came from the ongoing ImmuneRACE study (first 160 participants) plus 1,254 subjects from 6 global collaborators. The sample metadata nearly always contained a de-identified subject ID, COVID-19 status, age in years and sex. Where available, HLA class I and class II types were obtained from metadata supplied by the sample provider rather than from assay-based typing. What the study reported, not specific to this receptor: How much clinical and demographic metadata was included differed by source and by participant, and the metadata was provided uncurated.

Each collaborating institution followed its own protocols to collect whole blood in K2EDTA tubes. For TCRbeta analysis, collaborators shipped samples as frozen whole blood, isolated PBMCs, or DNA extracted from either of those sample types. The immunoSEQ Assay, a bias-controlled multiplex PCR, was used to amplify TCRbeta CDR3 regions from genomic DNA. From the authors' description of their analysis: The number of nucleated cells in each sample was estimated from the amplification of reference gene primers within the assay. Sequence reads were collapsed and filtered to measure the absolute abundance of every unique TCRbeta CDR3 rearrangement. For each sample, productive Simpson clonality was calculated as the square root of Simpson's diversity index across productive rearrangements. TCRdb retrieved this table from immuneACCESS and kept in-frame rearrangements only. Not all clones are present; in checked studies, unresolved V genes account for under half, and no reason is known for the remainder. The DNA gave D and trimming, while V, J and clone size come from that table. For this sample the table gives a few hundred thousand clones, of which about three quarters were detected only once. The ten biggest clones cover about 7% of the sample.

Notes on this clone: There is no known antigen for this receptor. Within one base of it there is no much larger clone, and no base qualities were kept.

Measured from the cysteine to the phenylalanine, the CDR3 is 14 residues long. Only the CDR3 region is kept as DNA, spanning 42 bases read in frame from base 1. V and J are truncated by 3 bases and 8 bases respectively, leaving an intervening sequence of 19 bases. Based on the germline V gene (reference sequence), the CDR1 and CDR2 sequences are DFQATT and SNEGSKA. The sample taken for sequencing was peripheral blood. The chain is assembled from TRBV20-1 and TRBJ1-2, and the D gene may be TRBD1, 5 bases matching. The sequence was obtained from a woman aged 65 to 85 with acute or convalescent COVID-19. The nucleotide sequence reads as follows: TGCAGTGCTAGTAGGGAGGGGATGTTGTCGGGCTACACCTTC. Translated, it gives CSASREGMLSGYTF.